Presented here are 26 T cell receptor beta chains from one specimen sequenced in a study of T cells in tuberculosis. Stated time point: new active TB diagnosis, blood taken before or within 7 days of starting treatment. The assay was immunoSEQ multiplex PCR, and TCRdb's table has in-frame clones only and misses some. The table lists about 34,000 clones, less than 95% of them singletons. The material was PBMCs, obtained at tuberculosis diagnosis. The receptors shown here come from an adult with tuberculosis.

The V call is TRBV15, the J call TRBJ1-1, with a weak D call TRBD1 (6 bases). Germline lookup yields CDR1 LNHNV and CDR2 YYDKDF (reference sequence). The CDR3 runs 18 residues. Trimming left V 1 base short and J 2 bases short, with 20 bases between. The CDR3 is CATSRAYPPRGGNTEAFF. The DNA of the CDR3 is TGTGCCACCAGCAGAGCCTACCCTCCCCGAGGGGGTAACACTGAAGCTTTCTTT.

The rearrangement joins TRBV6-6 to TRBJ2-7; 9 bases are a match to TRBD1. The CDR3 has 13 residues. Germline V gives CDR1 MNHNY, CDR2 SVGAGI (reference sequence). V was pared by 6 bases and J by 5 bases, with 5 bases of the junction left unmatched. In DNA, the CDR3 is TGTGCCAGCAGGGGGACAGGGCTCCACGAGCAGTACTTC. This translates into CASRGTGLHEQYF.

This clone has just one count. The chain employs TRBV11-3 and TRBJ2-1; TRBD2 matches at 10 bases. V gave up 5 bases and J gave up 7 bases; unmatched junction bases: 8. Germline V gives CDR1 SGHNT, CDR2 YENEEA. The CDR3 is 15 residues long. The CDR3, as DNA: TGTGCCAGCAGCCTGAGGGGTAGCGGGGGGAATGAGCAGTTCTTC. This sequence encodes CASSLRGSGGNEQFF.

The genes are TRBV5-6 and TRBJ1-2; no definite D call. There are 14 residues in the CDR3. The germline V gene has CDR1 SGHDT and CDR2 YYEEEE. With 2 bases removed from V and 4 bases from J, the gap between germline ends came to 12 bases. The CDR3 bases are TGTGCCAGCAGCTTACCAGGAACACTCTATGGCTACACCTTC. It yields the protein CASSLPGTLYGYTF.

V is TRBV27 and J is TRBJ1-6; a possible D gene is TRBD1 (5 bases). Germline V lookup: CDR1 MNHEY, CDR2 SMNVEV (reference sequence). V lost 9 bases, J lost 10 bases, and 16 bases lay in between. The CDR3 totals 13 residues. The CDR3: CASGGAVESPLHF. The CDR3 DNA follows: TGTGCCAGTGGTGGGGCAGTGGAGTCACCCCTCCACTTT.

V and J are TRBV6-5 and TRBJ1-1; no definite D call. This CDR3 is 15 amino acids long. The V gene's germline CDR1 is MNHEY and CDR2 SVGAGI. Trimming left V 2 bases short and J 0 bases short, with 10 bases between. CDR3 bases: TGTGCCAGCAGTTACGAGCGGAGCTTGAACACTGAAGCTTTCTTT. Amino acids: CASSYERSLNTEAFF.

The chain is built from TRBV13 and TRBJ2-1; weak D call: TRBD2 (5 bases). Germline assignment: CDR1 PRHDT and CDR2 FYEKMQ (reference sequence). This CDR3 comprises 14 residues. Between the trimmed V and J ends, which lost 1 base and 5 bases, there was a span of 9 bases. The CDR3 here is CASSLEASHNEQFF. In DNA, the CDR3 is TGTGCCAGCAGCTTAGAAGCTAGCCACAATGAGCAGTTCTTC.

The chain employs TRBV11-2 and TRBJ1-1; D is unresolved. Trimming took off 1 base at V and 5 bases at J, with 14 bases between the two ends. Germline lookup yields CDR1 SGHAT and CDR2 FQNNGV. The CDR3 runs 15 residues. CDR3 coding DNA: TGTGCCAGCAGCTTAGGAATGGGCCTGGATACTGAAGCTTTCTTT. Translating it yields CASSLGMGLDTEAFF.

The chain joins TRBV28 to TRBJ1-5; D ambiguous. V was pared by 5 bases and J by 1 base, with 15 bases between. The CDR3 runs to 16 residues. Per the germline V gene, CDR1 is MDHEN and CDR2 is SYDVKM. CDR3 nucleotides: TGTGCCAGCAGTCCGGGTCTCGGCCGAAGCAATCAGCCCCAGCATTTT. The encoded protein is CASSPGLGRSNQPQHF.

The V call is TRBV4-1, the J call TRBJ2-7; D may be TRBD2 (6 bases). V dropped 3 bases and J dropped 6 bases, with 15 bases sitting between them. The CDR3 has 14 amino acids. CDR1 is MGHRA, CDR2 YSYEKL, per germline. DNA for the CDR3: TGCGCCAGCAGCCACGCGGGACGGCCGAGCGAGCAGTACGTC. Translated, it gives CASSHAGRPSEQYV.

The chain employs TRBV19 and TRBJ1-5; 8 bases fit TRBD1. The CDR3 runs 15 residues. V lost 7 bases, J lost 6 bases, and 11 bases stayed unmatched. Germline CDR1 is LNHDA and CDR2 is SQIVND (reference sequence). The CDR3 sequence: CASTKKTGESQPQHF. CDR3 sequence (DNA): TGTGCCAGTACCAAGAAGACAGGGGAAAGTCAGCCCCAGCATTTT.

This chain uses TRBV11-3 with TRBJ2-1; 9 positions agree with TRBD1. V shed 1 base and J 1 base; nucleotides not matched to a gene: 8. CDR3 length equals 18 residues. CDR1 is SGHNT and CDR2 is YENEEA in the germline V gene. The CDR3 nucleotides read TGTGCCAGCAGCTTAGGACCGGGACAGGGCCCTTCCTACAATGAGCAGTTCTTC. This codes for CASSLGPGQGPSYNEQFF.

The chain recombines TRBV5-1 with TRBJ1-1; no reliable D call. This CDR3 contains 13 residues. The V end lost 2 bases, the J end lost 4 bases, and 9 bases lay between the germline ends. In germline, CDR1 is SGHRS, CDR2 YFSETQ. The CDR3 DNA reads as TGCGCCAGCAGCTTAAGTGGAGGCACTGAAGCTTTCTTT. This encodes CASSLSGGTEAFF.

This clone was found once. The chain recombines TRBV5-4 with TRBJ1-1, with a tentative D call TRBD1 (6 bases). The CDR3 consists of 13 residues. Germline CDR1 and CDR2: SGHNT and YYREEE (reference sequence). Trimming shortened V by 6 bases and J by 3 bases, and 12 bases separated the two germline ends. The CDR3 bases are TGTGCCAGCACGGGGGGGCTCGACACTGAAGCTTTCTTT. As protein: CASTGGLDTEAFF.

The chain joins TRBV6-5 to TRBJ2-1; TRBD2 agrees at 7 bases. The junction had 5 bases not matched to a gene; V was cut back by 3 bases and J by 0 bases. The CDR3 extends over 16 amino acids. Germline CDR1 and CDR2: MNHEY and SVGAGI. The CDR3 bases are TGTGCCAGCAGTTATTCGAGCGGGGCCTCCTACAATGAGCAGTTCTTC. Its protein product is CASSYSSGASYNEQFF.

The rearrangement joins TRBV5-5 to TRBJ2-7, with 9 bases matching TRBD1. Germline V gene data show CDR1 as SGHKS and CDR2 as YYEKEE (reference sequence). The CDR3 is 14 amino acids. V dropped 1 base and J dropped 5; count of bases not matched to a gene: 4. In DNA, the CDR3 is TGTGCCAGCAGCTTGACAGGGGGCTTGGACGAGCAGTACGTC. Translated, it gives CASSLTGGLDEQYV.

This CDR3 is CASGGGTGNTIYF. CDR3 nucleotides: TGTGCTAGTGGTGGAGGGACTGGAAACACCATATATTTT. The chain has TRBV12-5 and TRBJ1-3; D is uncertain. Trimming took off 5 bases at V and 2 bases at J, with 7 bases between the two ends. The CDR3 loop spans 13 amino acids. Germline V gene lookup returns CDR1 LGHNT and CDR2 FRNRAP.

The V and J genes are TRBV27 and TRBJ2-3, with unresolved D. The germline CDR1 and CDR2 sequences are MNHEY and SMNVEV (reference sequence). The CDR3 length is 17 residues. Trimming shortened V by 4 bases and J by 2 bases, and 19 bases separated the two germline ends. In DNA form, the CDR3 reads TGTGCCAGCAGTTCATACCTAACTGACTTTACCACAGATACGCAGTATTTT. Translated: CASSSYLTDFTTDTQYF.

This clone is a singleton in its sample. The V call is TRBV6-5, the J call TRBJ2-3, with 7 bases lining up with TRBD1. The CDR3 length is 15 residues. V trimming: 4 bases; J trimming: 0 bases; junction bases outside the gene matches: 4. Per germline, CDR1 MNHEY and CDR2 SVGAGI. The CDR3 here is CASSFRDSSTDTQYF. For the CDR3, the DNA is TGTGCCAGCAGTTTCCGGGACAGTAGCACAGATACGCAGTATTTT.

This sequence joins TRBV6-1 and TRBJ1-1; D is unclear. The V gene lost 5 bases and the J gene lost 2 bases, with 15 bases spanning the gap. CDR3 size: 15 residues. Per the germline V gene, CDR1 is MNHNS and CDR2 is SASEGT. CDR3 in amino acids: CASSLGLRGNTEAFF. The CDR3 DNA reads TGTGCCAGCAGTCTTGGGCTACGGGGAAACACTGAAGCTTTCTTT.

This chain uses TRBV21-1 with TRBJ1-5; TRBD1, the D gene given by the table, was not confirmed from the DNA. TRBV21-1 is a pseudogene. The CDR3 is made up of 15 amino acids. CDR3 residues: CASSKEKQGGQPQHF. CDR3 DNA: TGTGCCAGCAGCAAAGAGAAACAGGGGGGCCAGCCCCAGCATTTT.

V gene TRBV27 combines with J gene TRBJ2-3; TRBD2 is a possible D gene (6 bases). This CDR3 has 15 amino acids. Trimming shortened V by 3 bases and J by 2 bases, and 12 bases separated the two germline ends. Germline CDR1 MNHEY, CDR2 SMNVEV (reference sequence). The CDR3 sequence: CASSFKDYPTDTQYF. CDR3 DNA sequence: TGTGCCAGCAGTTTTAAGGACTACCCCACAGATACGCAGTATTTT.

A few counts support this clone. The V and J genes are TRBV11-2 and TRBJ2-7; D is unclear. V lost 1 base to trimming and J lost 1 base, with 8 bases between them. This CDR3 comprises 14 residues. The germline V gene has CDR1 SGHAT and CDR2 FQNNGV. The CDR3 region has the DNA TGTGCCAGCAGCTTAGGGGCAGCTTCCTACGAGCAGTACGTC. Translation gives CASSLGAASYEQYV.

This chain connects TRBV5-1 to TRBJ2-1; 12 bases align to TRBD2. This CDR3 is 16 amino acids long. The V gene's germline CDR1 is SGHRS and CDR2 YFSETQ. J was trimmed by 5 bases and V by 3 bases; bases with no gene match: 6. The CDR3 DNA follows: TGCGCCAGCAGCTCTCTAGCGGGGGGGCCGGACAATGAGCAGTTCTTC. Translated, it gives CASSSLAGGPDNEQFF.

The chain carries TRBV29-1 and TRBJ2-3; a possible D gene is TRBD2 (6 bases). The CDR3 sequence is 16 residues long. Trimming left V 7 bases short and J 0 bases short, with 20 bases between. Per germline, CDR1 SQVTM and CDR2 ANQGSEA. The CDR3 DNA reads TGCAGCGCCTGGGGGGAACAGGACTACAGCACAGATACGCAGTATTTT. Translating it yields CSAWGEQDYSTDTQYF.

This chain links TRBV30 with TRBJ1-2, with TRBD1 identical over 9 bases. Germline V CDR1 and CDR2: GTSNPN, SVGIG (reference sequence). CDR3 length: 14 residues. Trimming removed 3 bases from V and 3 bases from J; junction bases left unmatched: 5. The CDR3 DNA is TGTGCCTGGAGCCTTGACAGGGGGGACTATGGCTACACCTTC. Its translation: CAWSLDRGDYGYTF. The full variable domain, in which reference TRBV30 and TRBJ1-2 provide the parts outside the CDR3, is SQTIHQWPATLVQPVGSPLSLECTVEGTSNPNLYWYRQAAGRGLQLLFYSVGIGQISSEVPQNLSASRPQDRQFILSSKKLLLSDSGFYLCAWSLDRGDYGYTFGSGTRLTVV.